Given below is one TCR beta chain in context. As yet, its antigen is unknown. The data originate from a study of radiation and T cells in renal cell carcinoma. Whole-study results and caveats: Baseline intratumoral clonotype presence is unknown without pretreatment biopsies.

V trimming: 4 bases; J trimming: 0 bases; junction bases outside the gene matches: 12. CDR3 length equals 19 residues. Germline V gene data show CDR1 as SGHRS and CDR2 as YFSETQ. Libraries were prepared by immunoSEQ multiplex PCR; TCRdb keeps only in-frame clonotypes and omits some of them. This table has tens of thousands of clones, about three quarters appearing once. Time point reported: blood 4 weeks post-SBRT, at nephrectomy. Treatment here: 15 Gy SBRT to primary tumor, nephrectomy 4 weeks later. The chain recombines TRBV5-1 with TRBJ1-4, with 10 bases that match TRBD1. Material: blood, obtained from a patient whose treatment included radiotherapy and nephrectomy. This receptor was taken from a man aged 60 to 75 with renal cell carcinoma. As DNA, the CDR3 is TGCGCCAGCAGCAACGTACCGGGACAGGGGAAGTCAACTAATGAAAAACTGTTTTTT. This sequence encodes CASSNVPGQGKSTNEKLFF. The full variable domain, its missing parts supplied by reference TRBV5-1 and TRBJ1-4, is KAGVTQTPRYLIKTRGQQVTLSCSPISGHRSVSWYQQTPGQGLQFLFEYFSETQRNKGNFPGRFSGRQFSNSRSEMNVSTLELGDSALYLCASSNVPGQGKSTNEKLFFGSGTQLSVL.